This passage covers 27 T cell receptor beta chains from one sample sequenced in a study of T cell responses to AZD1222 COVID-19 vaccine. Libraries were prepared by immunoSEQ multiplex PCR; TCRdb keeps only in-frame clonotypes and omits some of them. The sample records 95,000 to 150,000 clones, approximately 92% being singletons. The material sequenced was peripheral blood, taken 28 days after the second AZD1222 dose. The receptors were gathered from an adult who received the AZD1222 COVID-19 vaccine.

V is TRBV5-6 and J is TRBJ1-1; 9 nucleotides line up with TRBD1. Trimming cost V 4 bases and J 4 bases; bases outside gene matches: 8. The CDR3 length is 15 residues. CDR1 and CDR2 (germline): SGHDT, YYEEEE. The CDR3 loop reads CASSLWDREATEAFF. CDR3 nucleotides: TGTGCCAGCAGCCTCTGGGACAGGGAGGCCACTGAAGCTTTCTTT.

This clone was counted once. The rearrangement links TRBV18 to TRBJ1-4; no definite D call. The CDR3 runs 13 residues. V was cut by 4 bases and J by 7 bases, with 10 bases left in between. Germline CDR1 reads KGHSH; CDR2 reads LQKENI. CDR3 loop: CASSLGGSEKLFF. In nucleotides, the CDR3 is TGTGCCAGCTCACTGGGCGGATCTGAAAAACTGTTTTTT.

The gene calls are TRBV15 and TRBJ1-1; D is unresolved. The CDR3 has 13 residues. The ends were cut back, 1 base at V and 7 bases at J, with 10 bases in the middle. CDR1 is LNHNV and CDR2 is YYDKDF in the germline V gene (reference sequence). CDR3 amino acids: CATSRVHSYEAFF. CDR3 DNA sequence: TGTGCCACCAGCAGAGTCCACAGCTATGAAGCTTTCTTT.

This chain joins TRBV10-3 and TRBJ1-2; TRBD1 agrees at 7 bases. V lost 3 bases, J lost 10 bases, and 8 bases stayed unmatched. CDR3 length: 13 residues. CDR1 and CDR2 from the germline V gene are ENHRY and SYGVKD. The CDR3 loop is CAISERQGEFYTF. CDR3 bases: TGTGCCATCAGTGAACGACAGGGTGAGTTCTACACCTTC.

J is TRBJ2-7 and V is TRBV28, with TRBD2 matching 7 bases. Unmatched junction bases numbered 13, after V lost 5 bases and J lost 0 bases. Germline CDR1 MDHEN, CDR2 SYDVKM. The CDR3 loop spans 17 amino acids. CDR3 amino acids: CASSQTYTSVTSYEQYF. The CDR3, as DNA: TGTGCCAGCAGTCAAACTTATACTAGCGTGACCTCCTACGAGCAGTACTTC.

The rearrangement uses TRBV7-8 and TRBJ2-1; 9 nucleotides align to TRBD2. The CDR3 is 15 residues long. Germline CDR1 is SGHVS and CDR2 is FQNEAQ. After removal of 1 base from V and 4 bases from J, the junction contained 2 bases not matched to a gene. The CDR3 loop reads CASSLGAGGYNEQFF. The CDR3 DNA is TGTGCCAGCAGCTTAGGGGCGGGAGGGTACAATGAGCAGTTCTTC.

CDR3 DNA: TGTGCCAGCAGCCAAGGACAGGGGTCCTATGGCTACACCTTC. As protein: CASSQGQGSYGYTF. V is TRBV3-1 (or the pseudogene TRBV3-2) and J is TRBJ1-2, with TRBD1 matching over 8 bases. J gave up 4 bases and V 1 base, and 2 bases lay outside the gene matches. Germline V gene sequence: CDR1 LGHDT, CDR2 YNNKEL (reference sequence). The CDR3 length is 14 residues.

The chain uses TRBV5-5 and TRBJ1-5; D gene uncertain. Trimming cost V 0 bases and J 2 bases, with 15 bases left between them. Germline V gene sequence: CDR1 SGHKS, CDR2 YYEKEE (reference sequence). The CDR3 runs 17 residues. CDR3 in amino acids: CASSLDWSGYGNQPQHF. The CDR3 DNA sequence: TGTGCCAGCAGCTTGGATTGGTCGGGGTACGGCAATCAGCCCCAGCATTTT. Combining the CDR3 with reference TRBV5-5 and TRBJ1-5 gives the whole variable domain DAGVTQSPTHLIKTRGQQVTLRCSPISGHKSVSWYQQVLGQGPQFIFQYYEKEERGRGNFPDRFSARQFPNYSSELNVNALLLGDSALYLCASSLDWSGYGNQPQHFGDGTRLSIL.

The chain employs TRBV28 and TRBJ1-2; D perhaps matches TRBD1 (5 bases). The ends were cut back, 5 bases at V and 4 bases at J, with 26 bases in the middle. This CDR3 spans 18 amino acids. Germline CDR1 MDHEN, CDR2 SYDVKM. This CDR3 reads CASSRSPGAGPFVYGYTF. CDR3 nucleotides: TGTGCCAGCAGTCGATCCCCCGGGGCAGGGCCGTTTGTCTATGGCTACACCTTC.

The gene calls are TRBV28 and TRBJ1-2; D call uncertain. V lost 2 bases and J 3 bases, leaving 13 bases between the germline ends. Looked up from germline, CDR1 is MDHEN and CDR2 is SYDVKM. The CDR3 runs 15 residues. In DNA form, the CDR3 reads TGTGCCAGCAGTTTAGTTTATCATCCTGACTATGGCTACACCTTC. As protein: CASSLVYHPDYGYTF.

V and J are TRBV5-6 and TRBJ1-2; TRBD1 agrees at 8 bases. CDR1 and CDR2 from the germline V gene are SGHDT and YYEEEE. This CDR3 has 16 residues. The ends lost 0 bases at V and 4 bases at J; junction bases unmatched: 8. CDR3 nucleotide sequence: TGTGCCAGCAGCTTGGAGGCAGGGGGCCACGGCTATGGCTACACCTTC. It translates to CASSLEAGGHGYGYTF.

The CDR3 here is CSGLPSTDTQYF. The CDR3 DNA reads TGCAGCGGGCTCCCAAGCACAGATACGCAGTATTTT. The chain links TRBV29-1 to TRBJ2-3; D gene ambiguous. The CDR3 contains 12 residues. Trimming pared 7 bases from V and 0 bases from J, leaving 8 bases between. Germline V gene sequence: CDR1 SQVTM, CDR2 ANQGSEA.

This clone was counted a single time. The chain combines TRBV27 with TRBJ1-4; no definite D call. The CDR3 has 13 residues. V gave up 3 bases and J gave up 7 bases, with 9 bases separating them. Germline V CDR1 and CDR2: MNHEY, SMNVEV (reference sequence). As DNA, the CDR3 is TGTGCCAGCAGTTTGCGGGGTACTGAAAAACTGTTTTTT. It specifies CASSLRGTEKLFF.

The chain employs TRBV5-4 and TRBJ2-1; a possible D gene is TRBD2 (6 bases). This CDR3 is built from 14 residues. The germline V and J ends were trimmed by 4 bases and 5 bases, with 13 bases remaining between them. Germline CDR1 is SGHNT and CDR2 is YYREEE (reference sequence). CDR3 residues: CASSPRLDHNEQFF. The CDR3 DNA follows: TGTGCCAGCAGCCCTAGACTAGATCACAATGAGCAGTTCTTC.

The chain joins TRBV25-1 to TRBJ1-2; D call uncertain. Germline values: CDR1 MGHDK, CDR2 SYGVNS. Trimming removed 3 bases at V and 0 bases at J, with 14 bases between. The CDR3 spans 16 residues. The chain's CDR3 is CASSERRGRANYGYTF. The CDR3 DNA reads TGTGCCAGCAGTGAGCGGCGGGGAAGAGCTAACTATGGCTACACCTTC.

CDR3 coding DNA: TGCAGTGCTCCCCGGGACAGGGTTGATTTCTTT. Translating it yields CSAPRDRVDFF. The chain recombines TRBV20-1 with TRBJ1-1; 9 nucleotides agree with TRBD1. Trimming removed 5 bases from V and 13 bases from J; junction bases left unmatched: 8. The V gene's germline CDR1 is DFQATT and CDR2 SNEGSKA (reference sequence). The CDR3 has 11 amino acids.

With regard to this clone: Additional DNA sequences in this sample encode the identical CDR3. The rearrangement uses TRBV12-3 or TRBV12-4 and TRBJ1-5; D unclear. V shed 1 base and J shed 4 bases, with 2 bases lying between them. The CDR3 covers 12 residues. The CDR3 region has the DNA TGTGCCAGCAGTTTAGGTAATCAGCCCCAGCATTTT. Its protein product is CASSLGNQPQHF.

The V call is TRBV9, the J call TRBJ2-3; D is ambiguous. The CDR3 contains 15 residues. The germline V and J ends were trimmed by 0 bases and 0 bases, with 8 bases remaining between them. CDR1 is SGDLS, CDR2 YYNGEE, per germline. CDR3 DNA sequence: TGTGCCAGCAGCGTAGACTGGGTTAGCACAGATACGCAGTATTTT. Amino acid sequence: CASSVDWVSTDTQYF.

The chain uses TRBV10-3 and TRBJ1-5; D is possibly TRBD1 (5 bases). Trimming took 6 bases from V and 4 from J, leaving 10 bases between them. From germline, CDR1 is ENHRY and CDR2 SYGVKD. The CDR3 has 13 residues. In DNA form, the CDR3 reads TGTGCCATCAGCTGGGGGACGAATCAGCCCCAGCATTTT. Amino acids: CAISWGTNQPQHF.

The V call is TRBV4-2, the J call TRBJ2-7; the match to TRBD2 covers 9 bases. The ends lost 0 bases at V and 2 bases at J; junction bases unmatched: 2. Germline CDR1 and CDR2: LGHNA and YNFKEQ. The CDR3 totals 15 residues. The CDR3 loop reads CASSQEGGRAYEQYF. The CDR3 region has the DNA TGTGCCAGCAGCCAAGAAGGCGGGAGGGCCTACGAGCAGTACTTC.

The chain links TRBV18 to TRBJ1-6; D unclear. The CDR3 runs 17 residues. V lost 2 bases to trimming and J lost 0 bases, with 11 bases between them. The germline V gene encodes CDR1 KGHSH and CDR2 LQKENI. The CDR3 DNA follows: TGTGCCAGCTCACCATTCGCAGAGAGCTCCTATAATTCACCCCTCCACTTT. It yields the protein CASSPFAESSYNSPLHF.

CDR3 protein: CAISGLPGAGNTEAFF. The CDR3 DNA reads TGTGCCATCAGTGGATTGCCCGGGGCAGGGAACACTGAAGCTTTCTTT. The V call is TRBV10-3, the J call TRBJ1-1; TRBD1 might be the D (5 bases). The CDR3 length is 16 residues. V was cut by 4 bases and J by 1 base, with 16 bases left in between. The V gene's germline CDR1 is ENHRY and CDR2 SYGVKD.

The chain combines TRBV6-4 with TRBJ2-5, with a tentative D call TRBD2 (5 bases). The germline V gene encodes CDR1 MRHNA and CDR2 SNTAGT. Trimming shortened V by 4 bases and J by 5 bases, and 14 bases separated the two germline ends. The CDR3 length is 14 residues. CDR3 amino acids: CASSGVAGGETQYF. As DNA, the CDR3 is TGTGCCAGCAGTGGCGTAGCAGGAGGCGAGACCCAGTACTTC.

The V gene is TRBV19, the J gene TRBJ1-2, with D possibly TRBD1 on 6 matching bases. The germline V gene encodes CDR1 LNHDA and CDR2 SQIVND (reference sequence). The V end was cut by 2 bases, the J end by 4 bases, with 14 bases between. CDR3 length: 15 amino acids. CDR3 in DNA: TGTGCCAGTAGTATAATACCGCAGGGGACCTATGGCTACACCTTC. Encoded protein: CASSIIPQGTYGYTF.

This clone was seen only a few times. Other nucleotide sequences from this sample produce the same CDR3. The chain employs TRBV7-2 and TRBJ2-7; D remains unclear. V was trimmed by 2 bases and J by 2 bases, leaving 10 bases between them. Germline loops: CDR1 SGHTA, CDR2 FQGNSA. This CDR3 spans 14 amino acids. Here the CDR3 reads CASSLTAAAYEQYF. As DNA, the CDR3 is TGTGCCAGCAGCTTAACAGCCGCCGCCTACGAGCAGTACTTC.

This clone was observed a handful of times. The chain uses TRBV7-6 and TRBJ1-4; unclear D gene. The CDR3 is 19 residues long. Germline V gives CDR1 SGHVS, CDR2 FNYEAQ. V was cut by 5 bases and J by 3 bases, with 25 bases left in between. CDR3 nucleotides: TGTGCCAGCAGCCAGGATATGCGGAAAGAGGGAGGGTCTAATGAAAAACTGTTTTTT. The encoded protein is CASSQDMRKEGGSNEKLFF.

In DNA form, the CDR3 reads TGTGCCAGCAGCCAAGCAGCGGGGACTGCCTACGAGCAGTACTTC. Translated: CASSQAAGTAYEQYF. The V gene is TRBV4-2, the J gene TRBJ2-7; TRBD2 matches at 7 bases. The CDR3 covers 15 residues. With 1 base clipped from V and 2 bases from J, the junction kept 5 bases outside the gene matches. Germline assignment: CDR1 LGHNA and CDR2 YNFKEQ.